What follows is one T cell receptor beta chain and its context. This sample is part of a study of blood T cell repertoires in COVID-19. About the research overall: Specimens from acute and convalescent COVID-19 originated in the United States, Italy and Spain. T cells, B-cell-depleted T cells, or PBMCs supplied cDNA or gDNA.

From germline, CDR1 is SGHNT and CDR2 YYREEE (reference sequence). This CDR3 contains 14 residues. V was pared by 0 bases and J by 6 bases, with 13 bases between. In the original processing: Reference gene primer amplification yielded estimated nucleated cell counts. Method: immunoSEQ multiplex PCR; TCRdb's copy keeps in-frame clones and lacks some. The DNA was the basis for D and trimming; V, J and clone size are from that table. The repertoire holds approximately 450,000 clones, about 89% seen once, with 4% to 4.5% in the top ten. Sequencing was done on a sample of peripheral blood. This receptor was obtained from a woman under 40 with acute or convalescent COVID-19. This chain uses TRBV5-4 with TRBJ2-7, with D possibly TRBD2 on 6 matching bases. This CDR3 is CASSLGGAWSEQYF. CDR3 coding DNA: TGTGCCAGCAGCTTGGGCGGGGCCTGGAGCGAGCAGTACTTC.